The T cell receptor beta chain under discussion was sequenced for a study of a mutant IDH1 vaccine in newly diagnosed glioma. There are 15 residues in the CDR3. Germline assignment: CDR1 MNHEY and CDR2 SMNVEV (reference sequence). V shed 0 bases and J shed 0 bases, with 6 bases lying between them. Libraries were prepared by immunoSEQ multiplex PCR; TCRdb keeps only in-frame clonotypes and omits some of them. The sample yields around 100,000 clones, over 75% seen once. This clone was recorded once. The antigen remains unidentified. Described time point: baseline, week 1 (first vaccination visit). Treatment meaning: pre-vaccination baseline after standard-of-care therapy. Notes on the study in general: Pseudoprogression apparently tracked independently of changes in top peripheral T cell clonotypes. Vaccine-induced immune responses occurred in under 95% of patients.

This clonotype originated in a man aged 40-49 years with glioma. Some clones in this sample may be carry-over from other donors' samples. The sequencing used PBMCs, collected from a glioma patient treated with radiotherapy, temozolomide or both. This rearrangement joins TRBV27 to TRBJ2-4, with D perhaps TRBD1 (5 bases). Here the CDR3 DNA reads TGTGCCAGCAGTTTATCAGGGGCAGCCAAAAACATTCAGTACTTC. This translates into CASSLSGAAKNIQYF.